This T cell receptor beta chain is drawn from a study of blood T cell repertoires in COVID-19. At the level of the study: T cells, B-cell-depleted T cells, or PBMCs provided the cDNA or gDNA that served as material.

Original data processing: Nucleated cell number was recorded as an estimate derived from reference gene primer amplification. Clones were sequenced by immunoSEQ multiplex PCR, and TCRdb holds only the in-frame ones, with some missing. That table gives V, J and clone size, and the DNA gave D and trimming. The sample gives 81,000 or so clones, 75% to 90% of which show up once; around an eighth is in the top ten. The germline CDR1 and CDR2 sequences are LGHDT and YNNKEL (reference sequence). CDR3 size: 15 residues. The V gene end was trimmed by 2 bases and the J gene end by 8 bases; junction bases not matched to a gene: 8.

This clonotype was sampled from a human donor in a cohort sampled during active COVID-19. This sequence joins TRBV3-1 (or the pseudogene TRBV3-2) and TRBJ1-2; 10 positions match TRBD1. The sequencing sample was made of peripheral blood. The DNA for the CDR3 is TGTGCCAGCAGCCAATACGACAGGGGGCGCAGGGGCTACACCTTC. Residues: CASSQYDRGRRGYTF.